This TCR beta chain came from a study of blood T cells in healthy people across ages. General study findings and limits: Versus aged donors, long-lived donors had higher diversity and more naive CD4+ cells.

A second 7 to 11 cycle PCR used barcoded and J-beta primers. TCRdb re-analysed the 5' RACE reads in MiXCR, keeping a single row per CDR3 protein. The data show roughly 800,000 distinct CDR3 sequences, nearly 60% seen once. On this clonotype: The antigen remains unidentified.

This CDR3 spans 13 amino acids. Germline V gene data show CDR1 as LGHNA and CDR2 as YNFKEQ. V lost 3 bases and J 5 bases, leaving 8 bases between the germline ends. The sequencing sample was made of blood. The sequence was obtained from a man younger than 45 in good health. The chain carries TRBV4-2 and TRBJ1-5; TRBD1 might be the D (5 bases). The CDR3 here is CASSQGVDQPQHF. The CDR3 DNA follows: TGTGCCAGCAGCCAGGGGGTGGATCAGCCCCAGCATTTT.